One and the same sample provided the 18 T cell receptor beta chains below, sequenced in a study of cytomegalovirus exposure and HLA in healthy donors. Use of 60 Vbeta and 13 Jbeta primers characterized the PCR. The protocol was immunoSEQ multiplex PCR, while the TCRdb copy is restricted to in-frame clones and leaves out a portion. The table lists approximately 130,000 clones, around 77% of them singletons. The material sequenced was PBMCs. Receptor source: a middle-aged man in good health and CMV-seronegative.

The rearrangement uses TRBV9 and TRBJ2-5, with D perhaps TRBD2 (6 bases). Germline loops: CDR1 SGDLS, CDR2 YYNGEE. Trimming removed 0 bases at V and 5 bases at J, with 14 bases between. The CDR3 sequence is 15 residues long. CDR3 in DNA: TGTGCCAGCAGCGTAGCCTCGTCGGCGGGGGAGACCCAGTACTTC. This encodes CASSVASSAGETQYF.

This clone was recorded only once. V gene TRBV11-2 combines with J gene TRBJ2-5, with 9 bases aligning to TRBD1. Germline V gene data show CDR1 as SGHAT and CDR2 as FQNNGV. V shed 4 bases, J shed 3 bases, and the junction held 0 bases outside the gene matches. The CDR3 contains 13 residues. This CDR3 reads CASSWTGEETQYF. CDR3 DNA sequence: TGTGCCAGCAGCTGGACAGGGGAAGAGACCCAGTACTTC.

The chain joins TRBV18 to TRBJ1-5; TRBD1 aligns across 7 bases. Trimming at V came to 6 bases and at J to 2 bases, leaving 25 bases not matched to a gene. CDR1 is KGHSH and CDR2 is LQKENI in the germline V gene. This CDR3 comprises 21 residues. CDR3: CASSAEKLETGYWYGNQPQHF. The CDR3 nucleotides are TGTGCCAGCTCCGCAGAAAAGCTCGAGACAGGGTATTGGTATGGCAATCAGCCCCAGCATTTT.

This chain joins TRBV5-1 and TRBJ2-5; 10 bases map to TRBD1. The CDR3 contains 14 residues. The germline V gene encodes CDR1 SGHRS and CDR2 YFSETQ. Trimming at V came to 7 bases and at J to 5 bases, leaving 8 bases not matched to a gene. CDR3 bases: TGCGCCAGCCGTTTCCTGGGACAGGGGGAGACCCAGTACTTC. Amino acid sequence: CASRFLGQGETQYF.

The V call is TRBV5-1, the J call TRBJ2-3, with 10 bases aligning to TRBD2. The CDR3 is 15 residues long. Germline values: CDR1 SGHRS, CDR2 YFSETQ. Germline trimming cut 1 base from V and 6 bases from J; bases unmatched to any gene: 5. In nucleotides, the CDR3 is TGCGCCAGCAGCTTGCAAAGCGGGAGGGCCGATACGCAGTATTTT. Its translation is CASSLQSGRADTQYF.

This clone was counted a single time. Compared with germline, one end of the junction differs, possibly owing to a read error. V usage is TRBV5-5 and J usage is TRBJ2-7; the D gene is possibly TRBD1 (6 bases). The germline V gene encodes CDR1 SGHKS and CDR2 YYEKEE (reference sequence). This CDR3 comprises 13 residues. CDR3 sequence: CASGFTGKAEQYF. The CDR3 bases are TGTGCCAGCGGCTTCACAGGGAAGGCGGAGCAGTACTTC. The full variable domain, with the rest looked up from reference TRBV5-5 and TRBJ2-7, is DAGVTQSPTHLIKTRGQQVTLRCSPISGHKSVSWYQQVLGQGPQFIFQYYEKEERGRGNFPDRFSARQFPNYSSELNVNALLLGDSALYLCASGFTGKAEQYFGPGTRLTVT.

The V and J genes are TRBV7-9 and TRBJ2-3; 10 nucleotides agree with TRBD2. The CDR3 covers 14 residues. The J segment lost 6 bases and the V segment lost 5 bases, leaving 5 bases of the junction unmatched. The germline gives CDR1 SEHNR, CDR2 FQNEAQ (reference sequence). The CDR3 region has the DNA TGTGCCAGCAGCCTAACTAGCGGGGTGGATACGCAGTATTTT. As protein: CASSLTSGVDTQYF.

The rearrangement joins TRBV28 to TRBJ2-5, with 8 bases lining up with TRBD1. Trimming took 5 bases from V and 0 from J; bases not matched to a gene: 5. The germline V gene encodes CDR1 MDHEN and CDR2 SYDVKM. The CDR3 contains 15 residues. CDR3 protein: CASSPYRGYQETQYF. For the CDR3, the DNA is TGTGCCAGCAGTCCCTACAGGGGGTACCAAGAGACCCAGTACTTC.

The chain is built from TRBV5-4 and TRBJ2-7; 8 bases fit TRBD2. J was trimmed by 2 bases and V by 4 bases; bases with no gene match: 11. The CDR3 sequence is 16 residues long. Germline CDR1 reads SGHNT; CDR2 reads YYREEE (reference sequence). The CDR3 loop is CASSGSSSGRPYEQYF. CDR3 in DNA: TGTGCCAGCAGCGGGAGTTCTAGCGGGCGTCCCTACGAGCAGTACTTC. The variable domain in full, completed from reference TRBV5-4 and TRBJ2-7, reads ETGVTQSPTHLIKTRGQQVTLRCSSQSGHNTVSWYQQALGQGPQFIFQYYREEENGRGNFPPRFSGLQFPNYSSELNVNALELDDSALYLCASSGSSSGRPYEQYFGPGTRLTVT.

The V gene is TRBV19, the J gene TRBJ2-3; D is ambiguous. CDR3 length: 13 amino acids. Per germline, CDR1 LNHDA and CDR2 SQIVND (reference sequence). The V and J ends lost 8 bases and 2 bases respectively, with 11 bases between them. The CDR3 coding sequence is TGTGCCAGTGGAGTCGGTCCCACAGATACGCAGTATTTT. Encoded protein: CASGVGPTDTQYF. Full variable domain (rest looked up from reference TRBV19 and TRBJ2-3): DGGITQSPKYLFRKEGQNVTLSCEQNLNHDAMYWYRQDPGQGLRLIYYSQIVNDFQKGDIAEGYSVSREKKESFPLTVTSAQKNPTAFYLCASGVGPTDTQYFGPGTRLTVL.

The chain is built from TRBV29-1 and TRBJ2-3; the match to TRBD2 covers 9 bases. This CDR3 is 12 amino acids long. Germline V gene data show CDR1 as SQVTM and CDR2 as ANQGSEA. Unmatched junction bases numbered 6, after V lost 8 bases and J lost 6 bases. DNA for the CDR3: TGCAGCATTCGGAGCGGGGGGGATACGCAGTATTTT. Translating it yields CSIRSGGDTQYF.

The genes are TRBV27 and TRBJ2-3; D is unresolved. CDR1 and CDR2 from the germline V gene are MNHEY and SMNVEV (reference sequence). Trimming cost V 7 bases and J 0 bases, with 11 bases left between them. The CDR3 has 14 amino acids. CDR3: CASTLSPSTDTQYF. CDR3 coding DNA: TGTGCCAGCACTCTGAGCCCTAGCACAGATACGCAGTATTTT.

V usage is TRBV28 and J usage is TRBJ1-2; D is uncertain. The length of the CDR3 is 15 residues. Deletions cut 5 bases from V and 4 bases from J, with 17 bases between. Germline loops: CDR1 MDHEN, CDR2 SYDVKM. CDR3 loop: CASSGSRAETYGYTF. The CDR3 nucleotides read TGTGCCAGCAGTGGGTCGAGGGCAGAAACCTATGGCTACACCTTC.

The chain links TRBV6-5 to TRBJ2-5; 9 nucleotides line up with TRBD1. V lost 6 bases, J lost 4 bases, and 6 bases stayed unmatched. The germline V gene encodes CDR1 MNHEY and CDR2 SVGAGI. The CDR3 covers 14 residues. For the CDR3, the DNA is TGTGCCAGCAGCCCCCGGACAGGGGTAGAGACCCAGTACTTC. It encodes CASSPRTGVETQYF.

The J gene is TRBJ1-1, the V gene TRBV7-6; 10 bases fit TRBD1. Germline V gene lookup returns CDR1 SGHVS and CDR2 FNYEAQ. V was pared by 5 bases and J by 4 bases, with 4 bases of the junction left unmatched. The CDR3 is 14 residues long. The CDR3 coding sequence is TGTGCCAGCAGCGTAGGACAGGGGGGCACTGAAGCTTTCTTT. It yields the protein CASSVGQGGTEAFF.

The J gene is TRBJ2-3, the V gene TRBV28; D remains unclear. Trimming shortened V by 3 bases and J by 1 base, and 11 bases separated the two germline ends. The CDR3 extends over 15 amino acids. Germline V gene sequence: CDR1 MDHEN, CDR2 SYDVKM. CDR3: CASSFRPRGTDTQYF. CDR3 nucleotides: TGTGCCAGCAGTTTCAGGCCCCGTGGCACAGATACGCAGTATTTT.

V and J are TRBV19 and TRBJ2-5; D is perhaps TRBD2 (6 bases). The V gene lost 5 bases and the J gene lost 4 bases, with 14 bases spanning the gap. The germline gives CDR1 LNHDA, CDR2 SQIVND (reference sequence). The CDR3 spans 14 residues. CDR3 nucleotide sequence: TGTGCCAGTAGTGGGGGACTGGACGGAGAGACCCAGTACTTC. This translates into CASSGGLDGETQYF. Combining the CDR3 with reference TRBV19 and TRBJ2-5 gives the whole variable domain DGGITQSPKYLFRKEGQNVTLSCEQNLNHDAMYWYRQDPGQGLRLIYYSQIVNDFQKGDIAEGYSVSREKKESFPLTVTSAQKNPTAFYLCASSGGLDGETQYFGPGTRLLVL.

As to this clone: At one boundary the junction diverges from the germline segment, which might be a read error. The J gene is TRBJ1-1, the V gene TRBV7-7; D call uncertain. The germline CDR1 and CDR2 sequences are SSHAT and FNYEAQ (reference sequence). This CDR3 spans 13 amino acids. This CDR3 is CASNLLMNTEAFF. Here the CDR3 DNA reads TGTGCTAGCAACTTACTTATGAACACTGAAGCTTTCTTT.